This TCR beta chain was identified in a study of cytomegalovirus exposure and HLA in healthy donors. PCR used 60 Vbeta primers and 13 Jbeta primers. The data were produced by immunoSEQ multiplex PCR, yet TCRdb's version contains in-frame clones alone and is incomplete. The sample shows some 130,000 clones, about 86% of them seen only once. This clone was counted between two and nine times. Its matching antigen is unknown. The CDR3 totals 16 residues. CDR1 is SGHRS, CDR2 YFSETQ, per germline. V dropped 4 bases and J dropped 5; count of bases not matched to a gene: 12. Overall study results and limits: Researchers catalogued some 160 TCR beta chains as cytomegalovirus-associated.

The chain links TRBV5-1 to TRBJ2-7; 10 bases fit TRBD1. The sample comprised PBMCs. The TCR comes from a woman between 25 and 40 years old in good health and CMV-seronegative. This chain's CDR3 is CASSAEPTGGFHEQYF. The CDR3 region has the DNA TGCGCCAGCAGCGCGGAACCGACAGGGGGCTTCCACGAGCAGTACTTC.